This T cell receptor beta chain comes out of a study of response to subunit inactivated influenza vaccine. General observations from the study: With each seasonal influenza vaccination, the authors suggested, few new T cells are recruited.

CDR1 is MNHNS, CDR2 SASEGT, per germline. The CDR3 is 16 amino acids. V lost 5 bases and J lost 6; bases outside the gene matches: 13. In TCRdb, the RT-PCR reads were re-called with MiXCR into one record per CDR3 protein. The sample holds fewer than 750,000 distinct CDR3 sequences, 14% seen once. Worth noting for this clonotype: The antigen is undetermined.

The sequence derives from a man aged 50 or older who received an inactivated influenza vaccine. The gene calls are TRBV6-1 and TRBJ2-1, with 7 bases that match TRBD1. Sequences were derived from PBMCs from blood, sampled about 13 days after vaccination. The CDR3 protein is CASSKVNRGSFNEQFF. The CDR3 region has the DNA TGTGCCAGCAGTAAAGTAAACAGGGGAAGTTTCAATGAGCAGTTCTTC.